Listed here are 27 T cell receptor beta chains from one sample, sequenced in a study of PD-L1 blockade in urothelial cancer. Measured with immunoSEQ multiplex PCR; TCRdb has only the in-frame clones, and not every one. The sample has fewer than 50,000 clones, about nine tenths seen once. The sequencing here drew on PBMCs, taken around atezolizumab (anti-PD-L1) treatment. These receptors were collected from a man aged 65 to 85 with urothelial cancer.

This clone was picked up one time. V usage is TRBV9 and J usage is TRBJ1-2, with D possibly being TRBD1 (6 bases). The CDR3 contains 15 residues. Trimming removed 3 bases at V and 4 bases at J, with 16 bases between. Germline V gene lookup returns CDR1 SGDLS and CDR2 YYNGEE. CDR3 nucleotides: TGTGCCAGCAGCGCCCAGCCAGGGGCGGGCTATGGCTACACCTTC. It specifies CASSAQPGAGYGYTF.

The sample holds a few counts of this clone. The V gene is TRBV6-6, the J gene TRBJ2-4, with a possible D match to TRBD2 (6 bases). V was pared by 6 bases and J by 9 bases, with 12 bases between. Germline-derived CDR1 and CDR2 are MNHNY and SVGAGI (reference sequence). The CDR3 is 12 residues long. The CDR3 bases are TGTGCCAGCAGCCCCGACGGGGGCATTCAGTACTTC. This translates into CASSPDGGIQYF.

The chain recombines TRBV4-1 with TRBJ2-2; 8 positions agree with TRBD2. The CDR3 totals 17 residues. CDR1 is MGHRA, CDR2 YSYEKL, per germline. V lost 2 bases to trimming and J lost 0 bases; unmatched junction nucleotides: 5. The CDR3 coding sequence is TGCGCCAGCAGCCAATCAACTAGCGGTTCGAACACCGGGGAGCTGTTTTTT. Its protein product is CASSQSTSGSNTGELFF.

The DNA of the CDR3 is TGTGCCAGCAGTTACTCAGGGCAGGGAGGCTATGGCTACACCTTC. Protein sequence: CASSYSGQGGYGYTF. The rearrangement links TRBV6-5 to TRBJ1-2, with D perhaps TRBD1 (5 bases). Germline CDR1 and CDR2: MNHEY and SVGAGI. The V and J ends lost 0 bases and 4 bases respectively, with 12 bases between them. CDR3 length: 15 residues.

This chain connects TRBV5-1 to TRBJ1-2; 8 positions agree with TRBD1. The germline V gene encodes CDR1 SGHRS and CDR2 YFSETQ. V lost 0 bases and J lost 0; bases outside the gene matches: 7. CDR3 length: 17 residues. The CDR3 sequence is CASSLGPRTGTNYGYTF. The CDR3 DNA follows: TGCGCCAGCAGCTTGGGGCCACGGACAGGGACTAACTATGGCTACACCTTC.

The V gene is TRBV20-1, the J gene TRBJ2-7; possibly TRBD1 for D (6 bases). There are 11 residues in the CDR3. Looked up from germline, CDR1 is DFQATT and CDR2 is SNEGSKA (reference sequence). Trimming pared 5 bases from V and 5 bases from J, leaving 10 bases between. The CDR3 region has the DNA TGCAGTGCTCTTACAGGGAACGAGCAGTACTTC. Its protein is CSALTGNEQYF.

This chain connects TRBV5-4 to TRBJ2-1, with 7 bases fitting TRBD2. This CDR3 comprises 16 residues. In germline, CDR1 is SGHNT, CDR2 YYREEE (reference sequence). The trim removed 2 bases at V and 8 bases at J, leaving 13 bases unmatched. The CDR3 loop reads CASSLSLAYAEDEQFF. The DNA of the CDR3 is TGTGCCAGCAGCTTATCACTAGCGTATGCTGAGGATGAGCAGTTCTTC.

In its sample, this clone was seen a few times. This chain links TRBV25-1 with TRBJ2-1, with D uncertain. Trimming took off 4 bases at V and 6 bases at J, with 7 bases between the two ends. The CDR3 has 12 residues. Germline values: CDR1 MGHDK, CDR2 SYGVNS. The CDR3 reads CASSGYFNEQFF. The CDR3 nucleotides are TGTGCCAGCAGTGGCTACTTCAATGAGCAGTTCTTC.

V gene TRBV6-5 combines with J gene TRBJ2-7; TRBD1 matches 8 bases. This CDR3 has 15 amino acids. Germline V gene sequence: CDR1 MNHEY, CDR2 SVGAGI. After removal of 4 bases from V and 2 bases from J, the junction contained 7 bases not matched to a gene. The CDR3 coding sequence is TGTGCCAGCAGTTTCTCTGACAGGGGAACCTACGAGCAGTACTTC. Encoded protein: CASSFSDRGTYEQYF.

The rearrangement joins TRBV6-1 to TRBJ2-7; D gene uncertain. Trimming left V 4 bases short and J 4 bases short, with 8 bases between. The CDR3 has 12 amino acids. Germline assignment: CDR1 MNHNS and CDR2 SASEGT. CDR3 coding DNA: TGTGCCAGCAGTGCAACGGTTTACGAGCAGTACTTC. This gives the protein CASSATVYEQYF.

The chain is built from TRBV7-8 and TRBJ2-1; 8 nucleotides line up with TRBD2. Germline V gives CDR1 SGHVS, CDR2 FQNEAQ. With V trimmed by 2 bases and J by 0 bases, 6 bases remained unmatched. The CDR3 is 17 residues long. This chain's CDR3 is CASSLLTGGSSYNEQFF. The DNA for the CDR3 is TGTGCCAGCAGCTTATTGACGGGGGGGAGCTCCTACAATGAGCAGTTCTTC.

This chain joins TRBV9 and TRBJ2-3, with TRBD2 as a possible D gene (5 bases). Germline CDR1 reads SGDLS; CDR2 reads YYNGEE. Trimming cost V 1 base and J 1 base, with 10 bases left between them. The CDR3 is 15 residues long. CDR3 sequence reads: CASSVSEGGTDTQYF. CDR3 sequence (DNA): TGTGCCAGCAGCGTATCCGAGGGTGGCACAGATACGCAGTATTTT.

This chain links TRBV18 with TRBJ1-1, with 7 bases identical to TRBD1. This CDR3 region has 16 residues. V was clipped by 0 bases and J by 1 base; unmatched bases: 5. The germline gives CDR1 KGHSH, CDR2 LQKENI. The CDR3, as DNA: TGTGCCAGCTCACCACCCGGAGGGGGCAAGAACACTGAAGCTTTCTTT. It specifies CASSPPGGGKNTEAFF. Drawing the rest from reference TRBV18 and TRBJ1-1, the complete variable domain is NAGVMQNPRHLVRRRGQEARLRCSPMKGHSHVYWYRQLPEEGLKFMVYLQKENIIDESGMPKERFSAEFPKEGPSILRIQQVVRGDSAAYFCASSPPGGGKNTEAFFGQGTRLTVV.

V usage is TRBV6-1 and J usage is TRBJ1-4; 10 nucleotides align to TRBD1. Per the germline V gene, CDR1 is MNHNS and CDR2 is SASEGT. The CDR3 has 13 amino acids. J was trimmed by 7 bases and V by 8 bases; bases with no gene match: 4. This CDR3 reads CASHRDRGEKLFF. In DNA, the CDR3 is TGTGCCAGCCACCGGGACAGGGGTGAAAAACTGTTTTTT.

Here the CDR3 DNA reads TGTGCCAGCAGCTTAGGATTGCAGGGGGCGGGTGGCTACACCTTC. Amino acid sequence: CASSLGLQGAGGYTF. The chain carries TRBV7-8 and TRBJ1-2; 8 nucleotides agree with TRBD1. This CDR3 has 15 amino acids. From germline, CDR1 is SGHVS and CDR2 FQNEAQ. After removal of 1 base from V and 7 bases from J, the junction contained 8 bases not matched to a gene. Variable domain in full (rest from reference TRBV7-8 and TRBJ1-2): GAGVSQSPRYKVAKRGQDVALRCDPISGHVSLFWYQQALGQGPEFLTYFQNEAQLDKSGLPSDRFFAERPEGSVSTLKIQRTQQEDSAVYLCASSLGLQGAGGYTFGSGTRLTVV.

The chain recombines TRBV7-9 with TRBJ2-2, with 8 bases matching TRBD2. Germline trimming cut 7 bases from V and 1 base from J; bases unmatched to any gene: 11. Per germline, CDR1 SEHNR and CDR2 FQNEAQ (reference sequence). This CDR3 has 17 amino acids. The CDR3 sequence is CASTKGAGGLNTGELFF. The CDR3 region has the DNA TGTGCCAGCACCAAAGGGGCGGGAGGATTGAACACCGGGGAGCTGTTTTTT.

The chain employs TRBV28 and TRBJ2-2, with TRBD2 matching over 13 bases. Germline trimming cut 6 bases from V and 6 bases from J; bases unmatched to any gene: 4. Germline-derived CDR1 and CDR2 are MDHEN and SYDVKM. The CDR3 covers 15 residues. This CDR3 is CASSTSGRVAGELFF. The CDR3 bases are TGTGCCAGCAGCACTAGCGGGAGGGTGGCCGGGGAGCTGTTTTTT.

This clone was observed once. This rearrangement joins TRBV4-1 to TRBJ2-1; perhaps TRBD2 as D (6 bases). V lost 4 bases, J lost 0 bases, and 16 bases lay in between. The CDR3 covers 17 residues. Germline-derived CDR1 and CDR2 are MGHRA and YSYEKL. The CDR3 region is CASSPSGRESSYNEQFF. The CDR3 bases are TGCGCCAGCAGCCCGTCAGGACGGGAGAGCTCCTACAATGAGCAGTTCTTC.

The CDR3 protein is CASSPSGTSLSAFF. DNA of the CDR3: TGTGCCAGCAGTCCCTCCGGGACTAGTCTTTCGGCTTTCTTT. This chain links TRBV6-1 with TRBJ1-1; D is possibly TRBD1 (5 bases). The germline V gene encodes CDR1 MNHNS and CDR2 SASEGT. The CDR3 extends over 14 amino acids. Trimming took 5 bases from V and 11 from J, leaving 21 bases between them.

This clone was detected only a few times. This rearrangement joins TRBV6-1 to TRBJ2-7; D is possibly TRBD1 (5 bases). V was clipped by 1 base and J by 4 bases, with 11 bases between them. Germline CDR1 is MNHNS and CDR2 is SASEGT. The CDR3 has 14 amino acids. CDR3 sequence (DNA): TGTGCCAGCAGTGAAGGGGGCCCCCCTTACGAGCAGTACTTC. Translation gives CASSEGGPPYEQYF.

The rearrangement links TRBV6-5 to TRBJ1-6; D gene ambiguous. Trimming removed 2 bases at V and 7 bases at J, with 9 bases between. CDR3 length: 14 residues. Germline loops: CDR1 MNHEY, CDR2 SVGAGI. The CDR3 sequence is CASSYGQLNSPLHF. The CDR3 nucleotides are TGTGCCAGCAGTTACGGGCAGCTCAATTCACCCCTCCACTTT.

The chain carries TRBV2 and TRBJ2-1; possible D gene TRBD1, 6 bases. The CDR3 contains 15 residues. V was shortened by 10 bases and J by 2 bases, with 18 bases between the two germline ends. Germline V gene lookup returns CDR1 SNHLY and CDR2 FYNNEI. This CDR3 reads CAIMKGDQAYNEQFF. The CDR3 coding sequence is TGTGCCATTATGAAGGGGGACCAAGCCTACAATGAGCAGTTCTTC.

The chain combines TRBV5-1 with TRBJ2-5; 9 nucleotides line up with TRBD1. Trimming at V came to 2 bases and at J to 2 bases, leaving 4 bases not matched to a gene. The length of the CDR3 is 15 residues. CDR1 and CDR2 (germline): SGHRS, YFSETQ. CDR3 region: CASSLGTGQQETQYF. The DNA of the CDR3 is TGCGCCAGCAGCTTAGGGACAGGGCAACAAGAGACCCAGTACTTC.

This sequence joins TRBV19 and TRBJ2-3, with 9 bases fitting TRBD2. V trimming: 2 bases; J trimming: 2 bases; junction bases outside the gene matches: 5. This CDR3 is 16 amino acids long. Looked up from germline, CDR1 is LNHDA and CDR2 is SQIVND (reference sequence). CDR3 region: CASSILAGAHTDTQYF. The CDR3 DNA reads as TGTGCCAGTAGTATATTAGCGGGAGCGCACACAGATACGCAGTATTTT. The complete variable domain, with remaining parts taken from reference TRBV19 and TRBJ2-3, reads DGGITQSPKYLFRKEGQNVTLSCEQNLNHDAMYWYRQDPGQGLRLIYYSQIVNDFQKGDIAEGYSVSREKKESFPLTVTSAQKNPTAFYLCASSILAGAHTDTQYFGPGTRLTVL.

The chain links TRBV7-6 to TRBJ2-6, with D possibly being TRBD1 (5 bases). This CDR3 is 16 amino acids long. Germline CDR1 SGHVS, CDR2 FNYEAQ. The germline V and J ends were trimmed by 2 bases and 2 bases, with 10 bases remaining between them. The chain's CDR3 is CASSLNSGPGANVLTF. CDR3 DNA sequence: TGTGCCAGCAGCTTAAATTCAGGGCCTGGGGCCAACGTCCTGACTTTC.

This chain connects TRBV5-4 to TRBJ2-5; D may be TRBD1 (5 bases). The germline V and J ends were trimmed by 4 bases and 10 bases, with 23 bases remaining between them. Germline V gene lookup returns CDR1 SGHNT and CDR2 YYREEE (reference sequence). CDR3 size: 15 residues. In DNA, the CDR3 is TGTGCCAGCAGCCAAGAGGTAGGCGGACAAGGGGACCAGTACTTC. Its translation is CASSQEVGGQGDQYF.

The rearrangement joins TRBV9 to TRBJ2-7; TRBD2 matches 13 bases. Germline V gene sequence: CDR1 SGDLS, CDR2 YYNGEE. CDR3 size: 15 residues. Trimming took 4 bases from V and 2 from J; bases not matched to a gene: 3. CDR3 in amino acids: CASSRGLAGTYEQYF. The CDR3 DNA sequence: TGTGCCAGCAGCAGGGGACTAGCGGGAACCTACGAGCAGTACTTC.